These 5 T cell receptor beta chains originate from one sample sequenced in a study of T cells in Graves' hyperthyroidism and ophthalmopathy. Amplified TCR beta CDR3 regions derived from RNA transcripts. Carried out on the TCR CDR3, a first-round RT-PCR used the HTBI primer set. TCRdb called the multiplex PCR reads again in MiXCR, with one record for every CDR3 protein. The sample includes under 300,000 distinct CDR3 sequences, roughly 15% of them seen just once. Sequencing was performed on blood. The receptors originated from a woman aged 45-65 years with Graves' hyperthyroidism that later progressed to Graves' ophthalmopathy.

Ten or more counts support this clonotype. The gene calls are TRBV10-1 and TRBJ2-7, with 7 bases fitting TRBD1. In germline, CDR1 is WNHNN, CDR2 SYGVQD (reference sequence). V was pared by 6 bases and J by 2 bases, with 10 bases of the junction left unmatched. The CDR3 length is 15 residues. The CDR3 spells CASSEGTDWTYEQYF. Here the CDR3 DNA reads TGCGCCAGCAGCGAAGGGACAGACTGGACCTACGAGCAGTACTTC.

This clonotype was recorded many times. V gene TRBV2 combines with J gene TRBJ2-2; 13 bases are shared with TRBD2. This CDR3 region has 14 residues. Germline V lookup: CDR1 SNHLY, CDR2 FYNNEI. V shed 7 bases and J 7 bases; nucleotides not matched to a gene: 3. The CDR3 nucleotides read TGTGCCAGCATCGGACTAGCGGGAGTCGGGGAGCTGTTTTTT. Translation gives CASIGLAGVGELFF.

This clonotype was detected many times. This chain connects TRBV27 to TRBJ2-1; perhaps TRBD2 as D (6 bases). The CDR3 has 15 residues. V shed 3 bases and J shed 2 bases, with 11 bases lying between them. Per the germline V gene, CDR1 is MNHEY and CDR2 is SMNVEV (reference sequence). This CDR3 is CASSLGVAAYNEQFF. The CDR3 region has the DNA TGTGCCAGCAGTTTGGGGGTAGCGGCCTACAATGAGCAGTTCTTC.

The J gene is TRBJ2-3, the V gene TRBV12-3 or TRBV12-4; 7 nucleotides align to TRBD2. J gave up 1 base and V 5 bases, and 9 bases lay outside the gene matches. The CDR3 covers 16 residues. The CDR3 DNA reads as TGTGCCAGCAGTCGTAGCGGGTTAAAGGGCACAGATACGCAGTATTTT. Amino acids: CASSRSGLKGTDTQYF.

This clonotype showed up many times. The J gene is TRBJ2-7, the V gene TRBV5-1; D is undetermined. Germline-derived CDR1 and CDR2 are SGHRS and YFSETQ. This CDR3 region has 14 residues. Trimming removed 4 bases at V and 2 bases at J, with 13 bases between. The CDR3 region has the DNA TGCGCCAGCAGCATGCGGACGCGGACCTACGAGCAGTACTTC. Its protein product is CASSMRTRTYEQYF.